The clone carrying this T cell receptor beta chain was picked up many times. Its antigen is unknown. The data derive from a study of T cell repertoires in cytomegalovirus infection. About the research overall: HLA-C-restricted CMV epitopes, recently identified, and well-studied HLA-B-restricted ones were used by the study. Through public TCR beta signatures, both CMV infection and matching HLA type were indicated. Study observations and caveats: Dominating the ex vivo response were HLA-C-restricted CMV-specific TCR beta clonotypes.

Each CDR3 protein is one row after TCRdb ran MiXCR on the reads. This repertoire shows 550,000 to 700,000 distinct CDR3 sequences, around 40% found once; its top ten account for around 48%. V dropped 7 bases and J dropped 0; count of bases not matched to a gene: 6. In germline, CDR1 is SGHTA, CDR2 FQGNSA. The CDR3 runs 15 residues. The chain has TRBV7-2 and TRBJ2-1; 7 bases map to TRBD2. The sample in question was cultured PBMCs, obtained from culture after CMV antigen stimulation. The sequence derives from a human donor in good health (CMV status not recorded). Some clones in this sample may be carry-over from other donors' samples. CDR3 nucleotides: TGTGCCAGCAACCGCGGGGGTAGCTCCTACAATGAGCAGTTCTTC. It yields the protein CASNRGGSSYNEQFF.